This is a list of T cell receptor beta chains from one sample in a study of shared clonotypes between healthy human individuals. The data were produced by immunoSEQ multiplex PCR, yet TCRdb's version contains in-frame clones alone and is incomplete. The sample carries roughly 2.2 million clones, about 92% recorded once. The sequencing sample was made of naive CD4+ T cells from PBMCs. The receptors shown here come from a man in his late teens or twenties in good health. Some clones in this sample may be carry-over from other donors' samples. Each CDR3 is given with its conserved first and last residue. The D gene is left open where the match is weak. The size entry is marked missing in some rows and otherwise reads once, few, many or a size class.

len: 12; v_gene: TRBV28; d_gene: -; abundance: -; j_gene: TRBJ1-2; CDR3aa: CASFTTNYGYTF; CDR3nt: TGTGCCTCTTTCACTACTAACTATGGCTACACCTTC
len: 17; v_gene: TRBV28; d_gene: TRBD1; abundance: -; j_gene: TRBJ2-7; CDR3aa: CASSLPSPGQLSYEQYF; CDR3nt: TGTGCCAGCAGTTTACCCTCGCCGGGACAGCTTTCCTACGAGCAGTACTTC
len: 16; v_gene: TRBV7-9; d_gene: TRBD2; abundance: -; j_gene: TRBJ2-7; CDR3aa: CASSLVPGGSTPEQYF; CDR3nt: TGTGCCAGCAGCTTAGTCCCCGGCGGGAGTACTCCCGAGCAGTACTTC
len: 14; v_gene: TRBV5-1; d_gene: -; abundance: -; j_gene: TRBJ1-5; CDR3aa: CASSPDPGIQPQHF; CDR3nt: TGCGCCAGCAGCCCGGACCCTGGTATTCAGCCCCAGCATTTT
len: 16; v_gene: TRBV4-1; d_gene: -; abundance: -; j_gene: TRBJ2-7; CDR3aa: CASSTGVSAPRSEQYF; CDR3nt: TGCGCCAGCAGCACTGGGGTTAGCGCACCACGGTCCGAGCAGTACTTC
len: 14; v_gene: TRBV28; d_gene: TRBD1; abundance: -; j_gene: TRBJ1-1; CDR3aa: CASSLRQGASEAFF; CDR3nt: TGTGCCAGCAGTTTACGGCAGGGGGCCTCTGAAGCTTTCTTT
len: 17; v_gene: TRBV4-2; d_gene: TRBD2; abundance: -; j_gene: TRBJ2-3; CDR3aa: CASSQSMTSGTPDTQYF; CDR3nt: TGTGCCAGCAGCCAATCCATGACTAGCGGGACCCCAGATACGCAGTATTTT
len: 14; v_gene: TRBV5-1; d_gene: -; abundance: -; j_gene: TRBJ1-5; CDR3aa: CASSAGAGNQPQHF; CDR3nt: TGCGCCAGCAGCGCGGGCGCGGGCAATCAGCCCCAGCATTTT
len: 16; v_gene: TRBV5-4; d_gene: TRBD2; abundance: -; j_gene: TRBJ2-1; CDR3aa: CASSRSGRGIYNEQFF; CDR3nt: TGTGCCAGCAGCAGAAGCGGGAGGGGTATCTACAATGAGCAGTTCTTC
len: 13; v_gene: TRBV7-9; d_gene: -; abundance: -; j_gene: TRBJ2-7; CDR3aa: CASSSTGIAEQYF; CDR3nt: TGTGCCAGCAGCTCGACAGGTATCGCCGAGCAGTACTTC
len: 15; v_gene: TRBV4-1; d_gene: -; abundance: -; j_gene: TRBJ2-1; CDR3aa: CASSQDRVTYNEQFF; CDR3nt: TGCGCCAGCAGCCAAGATCGGGTAACCTACAATGAGCAGTTCTTC
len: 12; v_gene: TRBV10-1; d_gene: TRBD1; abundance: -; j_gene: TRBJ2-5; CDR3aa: CASRARGQTQYF; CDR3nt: TGCGCCAGCAGGGCCAGGGGGCAGACCCAGTACTTC
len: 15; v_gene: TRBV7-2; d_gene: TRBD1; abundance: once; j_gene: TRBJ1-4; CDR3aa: CASSATGTVLEKLFF; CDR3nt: TGTGCCAGCAGCGCCACCGGGACAGTGCTTGAAAAACTGTTTTTT
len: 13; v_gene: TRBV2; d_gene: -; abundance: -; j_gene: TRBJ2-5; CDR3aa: CASSVEARETQYF; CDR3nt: TGTGCCAGCAGTGTCGAGGCCCGGGAGACCCAGTACTTC
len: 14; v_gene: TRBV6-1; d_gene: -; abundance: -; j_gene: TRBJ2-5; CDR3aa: CASSEWGARETQYF; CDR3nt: TGTGCCAGCAGTGAATGGGGGGCCCGGGAGACCCAGTACTTC
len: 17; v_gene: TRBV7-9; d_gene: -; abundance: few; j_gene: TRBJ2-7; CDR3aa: CASSHKSGTAFSYEQYF; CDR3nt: TGTGCCAGCAGCCACAAATCCGGGACTGCCTTCTCCTACGAGCAGTACTTC
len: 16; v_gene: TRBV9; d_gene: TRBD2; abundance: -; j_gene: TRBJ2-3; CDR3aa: CASSARLAGGTDTQYF; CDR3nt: TGTGCCAGCAGCGCTAGACTAGCGGGAGGGACAGATACGCAGTATTTT
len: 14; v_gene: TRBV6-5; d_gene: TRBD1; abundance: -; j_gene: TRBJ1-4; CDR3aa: CASSPKTGDEKLFF; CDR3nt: TGTGCCAGCAGTCCTAAGACAGGGGATGAAAAACTGTTTTTT
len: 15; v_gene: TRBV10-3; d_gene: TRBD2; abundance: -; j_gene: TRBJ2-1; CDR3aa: CAISVSGSIPNEQFF; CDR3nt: TGTGCCATCAGTGTTAGCGGGAGTATACCCAATGAGCAGTTCTTC
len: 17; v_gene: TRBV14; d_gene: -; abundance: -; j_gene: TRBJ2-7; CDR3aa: CASSHDPPGRGRYEQYF; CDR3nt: TGTGCCAGCAGCCACGATCCACCGGGGCGCGGGCGATACGAGCAGTACTTC
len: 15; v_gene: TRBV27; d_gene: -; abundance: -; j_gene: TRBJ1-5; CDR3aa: CASSFSGAGNQPQHF; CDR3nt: TGTGCCAGCAGTTTCTCGGGGGCGGGCAATCAGCCCCAGCATTTT
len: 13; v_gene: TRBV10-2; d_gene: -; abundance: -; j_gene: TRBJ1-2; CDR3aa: CASSETDSYGYTF; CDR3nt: TGCGCCAGCAGTGAGACTGACAGCTATGGCTACACCTTC